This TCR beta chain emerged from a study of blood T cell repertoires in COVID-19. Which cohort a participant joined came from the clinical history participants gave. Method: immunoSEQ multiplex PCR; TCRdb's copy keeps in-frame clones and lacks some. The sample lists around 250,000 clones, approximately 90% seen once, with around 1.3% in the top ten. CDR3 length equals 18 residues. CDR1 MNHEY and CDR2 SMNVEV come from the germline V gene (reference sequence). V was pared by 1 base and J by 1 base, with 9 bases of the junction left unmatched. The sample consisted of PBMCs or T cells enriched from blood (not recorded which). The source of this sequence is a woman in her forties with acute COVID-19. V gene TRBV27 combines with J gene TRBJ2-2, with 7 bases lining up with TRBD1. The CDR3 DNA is TGTGCCAGCAGTTTATTCCAAGCAGGGGGTGAGAACACCGGGGAGCTGTTTTTT. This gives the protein CASSLFQAGGENTGELFF.